The source of this T cell receptor beta chain is a study of spatial heterogeneity in lung cancer. Time point reported: sample taken at primary tumor resection. Sequencing was performed on whole RNA extracted from tumor and nontumor lung tissue, or from frozen PBMC, and the material was left unsorted. The CDR3 runs to 15 residues. V dropped 2 bases and J dropped 4; count of bases not matched to a gene: 4. CDR1 and CDR2 from the germline V gene are LGHDT and YNNKEL (reference sequence). This clonotype was detected ten times or more. TCRdb re-analysed the 5' RACE reads in MiXCR, keeping a single row per CDR3 protein. The table has approximately 20,000 distinct CDR3 sequences, roughly 4.2% seen once.

This TCR derives from a male donor with early-stage non-small cell lung cancer. Sequenced here: PBMCs, sampled at surgery. The V call is TRBV3-1, the J call TRBJ2-5, with 10 positions matching TRBD2. The DNA for the CDR3 is TGTGCCAGCAGCCAATCGGCTAGCGGGGGAGAGACCCAGTACTTC. Amino acids: CASSQSASGGETQYF.